This T cell receptor (beta chain) was obtained from a study of blood T cell repertoires in COVID-19. Overall study: Sites across the United States, Italy and Spain contributed samples from acute and convalescent COVID-19. PBMCs, B-cell-depleted T cells, or T cells were the source of the cDNA or gDNA that made up the material.

Authors' methods: Reference gene primers were amplified, and this amplification served to estimate nucleated cell counts. Clones were sequenced by immunoSEQ multiplex PCR, and TCRdb holds only the in-frame ones, with some missing. Clone size and V and J calls were adopted from that table, with D and trimming inferred from the DNA. The table has 120,000 or so clones, 76% seen once. This clone was counted a single time. V was trimmed by 1 base and J by 7 bases, leaving 13 bases between them. The length of the CDR3 is 15 residues. The germline CDR1 and CDR2 sequences are SGHNT and YENEEA. Sequenced sample: peripheral blood. This TCR was sampled from a woman older than 75 with acute or convalescent COVID-19. The chain is built from TRBV11-3 and TRBJ2-2, with a possible D match to TRBD1 (6 bases). The CDR3 DNA is TGTGCCAGCAGCTTAGGGCAGGGGAAGAACGGGGAGCTGTTTTTT. Its translation is CASSLGQGKNGELFF.